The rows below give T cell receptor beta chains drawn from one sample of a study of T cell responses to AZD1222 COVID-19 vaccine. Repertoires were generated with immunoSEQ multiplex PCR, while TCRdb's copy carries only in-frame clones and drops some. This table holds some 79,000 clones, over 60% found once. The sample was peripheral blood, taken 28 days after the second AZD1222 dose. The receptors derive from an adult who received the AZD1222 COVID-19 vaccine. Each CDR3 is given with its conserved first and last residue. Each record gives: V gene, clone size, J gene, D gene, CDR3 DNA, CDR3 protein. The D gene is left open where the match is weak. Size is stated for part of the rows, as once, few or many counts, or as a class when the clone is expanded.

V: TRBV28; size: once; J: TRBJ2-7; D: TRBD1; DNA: TGTGCCAGCAGTTTATTCGGGACAGGGGTATCATACGAGCAGTACTTC; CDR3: CASSLFGTGVSYEQYF
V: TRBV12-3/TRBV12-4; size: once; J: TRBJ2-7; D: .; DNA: TGTGCCAGCAGTCCGCAAGGGTACGAGCAGTACTTC; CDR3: CASSPQGYEQYF
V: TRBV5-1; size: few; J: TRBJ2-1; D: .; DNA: TGCGCCAGCAGCCCCCGGACCGAATACAATGAGCAGTTCTTC; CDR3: CASSPRTEYNEQFF
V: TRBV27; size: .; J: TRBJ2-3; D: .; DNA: TGTGCCAGCAGACCGATCGAGCCTGAGGTCACGCAGTATTTT; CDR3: CASRPIEPEVTQYF
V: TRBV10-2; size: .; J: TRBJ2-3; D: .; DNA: TGCGCCAGCAGTGATGGCGGAGGCACAGATACGCAGTATTTT; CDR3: CASSDGGGTDTQYF
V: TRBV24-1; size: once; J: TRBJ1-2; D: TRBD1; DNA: TGTGCCACCAGTGACGACAGGGGGAGCTATGGCTACACCTTC; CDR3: CATSDDRGSYGYTF
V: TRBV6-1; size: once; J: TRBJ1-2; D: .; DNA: TGTGCCAGCAGTGAAGATTCTTATGGCTACACCTTC; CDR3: CASSEDSYGYTF
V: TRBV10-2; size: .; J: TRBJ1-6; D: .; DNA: TGCGCCAGCTTGGACAGAGGGAATTCACCCCTCCACTTT; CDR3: CASLDRGNSPLHF
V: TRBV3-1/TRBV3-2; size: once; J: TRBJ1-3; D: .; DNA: TGTGCCAGCAGCCACCCTCGGACAGTAGGAAACACCATATATTTT; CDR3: CASSHPRTVGNTIYF
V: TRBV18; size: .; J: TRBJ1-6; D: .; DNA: TGTGCCAGCTCAGAGAAGGCACAGAATTCACCCCTCCACTTT; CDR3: CASSEKAQNSPLHF
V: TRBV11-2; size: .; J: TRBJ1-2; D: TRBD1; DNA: TGTGCCAGCAGCTCTTTGACAGGGTGGGAAGGCTACACCTTC; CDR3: CASSSLTGWEGYTF
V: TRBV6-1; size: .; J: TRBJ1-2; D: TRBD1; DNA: TGTGCCAGCAGTGAAGGTTGGCAGGGGGCGGGATATGGCTACACCTTC; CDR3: CASSEGWQGAGYGYTF
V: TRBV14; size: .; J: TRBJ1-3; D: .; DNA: TGTGCCAGCAGCCAGCTTGATTTTCGGGGAAACACCATATATTTT; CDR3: CASSQLDFRGNTIYF
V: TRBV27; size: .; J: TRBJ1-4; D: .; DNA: TGTGCCAGGTGGAGGTACGAAAAACTGTTTTTT; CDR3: CARWRYEKLFF
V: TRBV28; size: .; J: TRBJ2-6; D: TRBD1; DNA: TGTGCCAGCAGTTTTTGGACAGGGGTGAGCTCTGGGGCCAACGTCCTGACTTTC; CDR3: CASSFWTGVSSGANVLTF
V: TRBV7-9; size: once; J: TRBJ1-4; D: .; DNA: TGTGCCAGCAGCTTAGCGACGGGCAATGAAAAACTGTTTTTT; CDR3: CASSLATGNEKLFF
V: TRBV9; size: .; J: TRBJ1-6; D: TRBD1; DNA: TGTGCCAGCAGCGTAGCGCCAGGGACAGATACTTTTTCACCCCTCCACTTT; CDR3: CASSVAPGTDTFSPLHF
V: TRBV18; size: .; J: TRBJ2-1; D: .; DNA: TGTGCCAGCTCTGGGGGCGTTTCTAGCTCCTACAATGAGCAGTTCTTC; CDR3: CASSGGVSSSYNEQFF
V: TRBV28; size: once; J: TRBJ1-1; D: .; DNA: TGTGCCAGCAGTTTCCAGGGATCCGGGACTGAAGCTTTCTTT; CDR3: CASSFQGSGTEAFF
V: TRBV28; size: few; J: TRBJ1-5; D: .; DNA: TGTGCCAGCGGGCACGGAGGCGGGGGAGGCAATCAGCCCCAGCATTTT; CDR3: CASGHGGGGGNQPQHF
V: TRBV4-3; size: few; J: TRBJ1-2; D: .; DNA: TGCGCCAGCAGCCAAGGGACAGACTATGGCTACACCTTC; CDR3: CASSQGTDYGYTF
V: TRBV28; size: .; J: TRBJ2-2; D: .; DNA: TGTGCCAGCAGTCCTGGGCCTAACACCGGGGAGCTGTTTTTT; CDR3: CASSPGPNTGELFF
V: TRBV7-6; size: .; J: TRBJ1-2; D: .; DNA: TGTGCCAGCAGCTCAGTTCGTGGCGGATATGGCTACACCTTC; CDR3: CASSSVRGGYGYTF
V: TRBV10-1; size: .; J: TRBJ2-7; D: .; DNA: TGCGCCAGCAGTGAGTCGTTTCCAGCCGAGCAGTACTTC; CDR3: CASSESFPAEQYF
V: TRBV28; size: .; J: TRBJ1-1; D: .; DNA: TGTGCCAGCAGTTTTTCTAACACTGAAGCTTTCTTT; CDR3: CASSFSNTEAFF
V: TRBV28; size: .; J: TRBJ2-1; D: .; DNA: TGTGCCAGCAGGCGGACCTTGCGTAACTACAATGAGCAGTTCTTC; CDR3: CASRRTLRNYNEQFF
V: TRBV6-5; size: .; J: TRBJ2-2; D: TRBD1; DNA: TGTGCCAGCAGTACTACAGGGGGCGGCACCGGGGAGCTGTTTTTT; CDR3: CASSTTGGGTGELFF
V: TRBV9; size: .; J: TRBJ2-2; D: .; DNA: TGTGCCAGCAGCCAGGCGGCTTTCGCGAACACCGGGGAGCTGTTTTTT; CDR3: CASSQAAFANTGELFF
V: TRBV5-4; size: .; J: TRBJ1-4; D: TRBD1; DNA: TGTGCCAGCGCCAGGGACAGGGCTAATGAAAAACTGTTTTTT; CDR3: CASARDRANEKLFF
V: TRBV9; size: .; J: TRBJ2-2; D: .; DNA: TGTGCCAGCAGCGCGGTCTTGAACACCGGGGAGCTGTTTTTT; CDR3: CASSAVLNTGELFF
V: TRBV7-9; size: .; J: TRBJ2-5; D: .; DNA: TGTGCCAGCAGCAGAGAGGGGGAGACCCAGTACTTC; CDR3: CASSREGETQYF
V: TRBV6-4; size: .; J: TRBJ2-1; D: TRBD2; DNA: TGTGCCAGCAGTTCCCTAGCGGGAGGGGGCAATGAGCAGTTCTTC; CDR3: CASSSLAGGGNEQFF
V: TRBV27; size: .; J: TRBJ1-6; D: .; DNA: TGTGCCAGCAGTTTTACAGGGCCTAATTCACCCCTCCACTTT; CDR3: CASSFTGPNSPLHF
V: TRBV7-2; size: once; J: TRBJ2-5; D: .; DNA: TGTGCCAGCAGCCCCACGGAGGGAGCGCGGGAAACTCAAGAGACCCAGTACTTC; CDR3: CASSPTEGARETQETQYF
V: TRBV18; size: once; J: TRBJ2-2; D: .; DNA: TGTGCCAGCTCACCACAAGGCAGCGGGGAGCTGTTTTTT; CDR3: CASSPQGSGELFF
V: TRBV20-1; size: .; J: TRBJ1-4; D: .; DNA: TGCAGTGCTAGAGTTGGTGAAAAACTGTTTTTT; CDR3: CSARVGEKLFF
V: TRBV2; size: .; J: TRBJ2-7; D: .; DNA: TGTGCCAGCAGTGTCATCCCCTACGAGCAGTACTTC; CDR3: CASSVIPYEQYF
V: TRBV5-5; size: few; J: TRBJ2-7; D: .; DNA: TGTGCCAGCAGCTTCGGCAGGGAACTCTACGAGCAGTACTTC; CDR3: CASSFGRELYEQYF
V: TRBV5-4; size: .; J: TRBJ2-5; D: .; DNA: TGTGCCAGCAGCGCCCCCCCCGGGGAGACCCAGTACTTC; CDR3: CASSAPPGETQYF
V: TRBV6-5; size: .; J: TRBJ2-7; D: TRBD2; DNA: TGTGCCAGCAGTTACTCAGGGAGGGGATCGGTTGACGAGCAGTACTTC; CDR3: CASSYSGRGSVDEQYF
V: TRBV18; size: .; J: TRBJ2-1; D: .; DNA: TGTGCCAGCGAGAATAAAAATGAGCAGTTCTTC; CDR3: CASENKNEQFF
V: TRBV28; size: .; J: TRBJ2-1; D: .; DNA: TGTGCCAGCAGTTTAGGGGGAACCTACAATGAGCAGTTCTTC; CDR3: CASSLGGTYNEQFF
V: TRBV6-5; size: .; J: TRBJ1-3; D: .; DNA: TGTGCCAGCAGAAATGACGGGGCCTCTGGAAACACCATATATTTT; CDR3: CASRNDGASGNTIYF